The text below deals with one T cell receptor beta chain. Method: immunoSEQ multiplex PCR; TCRdb's copy keeps in-frame clones and lacks some. In the table there are around 390,000 clones, about 86% of which are singletons. These data belong to a study of blood T cell repertoires in COVID-19. This CDR3 spans 13 amino acids. Germline assignment: CDR1 GTSNPN and CDR2 SVGIG (reference sequence). With 4 bases clipped from V and 8 bases from J, the junction kept 10 bases outside the gene matches. V usage is TRBV30 and J usage is TRBJ1-1; TRBD1 agrees at 7 bases. The sequenced sample consisted of PBMCs or T cells enriched from blood (not recorded which). The source of this sequence is a woman in her forties or fifties who had recovered from COVID-19. The CDR3 DNA is TGTGCCTGGACTCAATCCTGGACAGGAGAAGCTTTCTTT. The encoded protein is CAWTQSWTGEAFF.